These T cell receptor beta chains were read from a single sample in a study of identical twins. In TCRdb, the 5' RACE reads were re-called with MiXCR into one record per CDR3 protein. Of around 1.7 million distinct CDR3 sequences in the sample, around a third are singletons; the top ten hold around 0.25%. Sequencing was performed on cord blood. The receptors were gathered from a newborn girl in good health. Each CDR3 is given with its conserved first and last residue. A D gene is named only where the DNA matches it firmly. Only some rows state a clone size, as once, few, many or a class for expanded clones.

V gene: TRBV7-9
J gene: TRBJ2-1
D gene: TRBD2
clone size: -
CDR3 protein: CASSRGLAGYYEQFF
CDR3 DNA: TGTGCCAGCAGCCGGGGACTAGCGGGCTACTATGAGCAGTTCTTC

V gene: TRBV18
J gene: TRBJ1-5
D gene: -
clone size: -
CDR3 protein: CASSPRAGSNQPQHF
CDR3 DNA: TGTGCCAGCTCACCTAGGGCCGGCAGCAATCAGCCCCAGCATTTT

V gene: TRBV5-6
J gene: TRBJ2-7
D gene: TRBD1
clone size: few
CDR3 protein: CASAWGQGTYEQYF
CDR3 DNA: TGTGCCAGCGCCTGGGGACAGGGTACCTACGAGCAGTACTTC

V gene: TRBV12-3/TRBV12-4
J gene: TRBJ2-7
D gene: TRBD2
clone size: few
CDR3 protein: CASRPSSSGASYEQYF
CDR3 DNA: TGTGCCAGCAGACCTAGCTCTAGCGGGGCCTCCTACGAGCAGTACTTC

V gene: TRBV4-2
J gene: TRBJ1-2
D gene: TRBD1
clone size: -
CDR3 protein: CASSQAGRDRPNYGYTF
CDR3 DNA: TGTGCCAGCAGCCAAGCGGGGCGGGACAGACCTAACTATGGCTACACCTTC

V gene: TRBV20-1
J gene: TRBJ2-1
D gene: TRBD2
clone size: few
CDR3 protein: CSARAGLAGGFSYNEQFF
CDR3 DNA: TGCAGTGCTAGAGCGGGACTAGCGGGAGGCTTCTCCTACAATGAGCAGTTCTTC

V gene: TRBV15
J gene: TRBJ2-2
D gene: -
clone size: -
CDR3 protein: CATSGDVWQGSGGELFF
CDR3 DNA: TGTGCCACCAGCGGAGATGTATGGCAGGGGTCCGGCGGGGAGCTGTTTTTT

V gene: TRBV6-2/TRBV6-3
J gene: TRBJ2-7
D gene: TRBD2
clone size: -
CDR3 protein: CASSYSIRLAGRYYEQYF
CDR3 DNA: TGTGCCAGCAGTTACTCGATCCGTCTAGCGGGAAGGTACTACGAGCAGTACTTC

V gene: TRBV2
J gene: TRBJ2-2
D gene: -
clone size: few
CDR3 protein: CASSQRLLALNTGELFF
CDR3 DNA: TGTGCCAGCAGCCAAAGGCTCCTAGCGCTGAACACCGGGGAGCTGTTTTTT

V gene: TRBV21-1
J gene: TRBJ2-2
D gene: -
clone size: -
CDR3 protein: CASSKEGGYTGELFF
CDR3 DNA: TGTGCCAGCAGCAAAGAGGGTGGCTACACCGGGGAGCTGTTTTTT

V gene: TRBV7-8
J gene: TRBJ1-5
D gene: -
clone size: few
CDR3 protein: CASSLARAGNRQPQHF
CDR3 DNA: TGTGCCAGCAGCTTAGCTCGGGCAGGGAATCGTCAGCCCCAGCATTTT

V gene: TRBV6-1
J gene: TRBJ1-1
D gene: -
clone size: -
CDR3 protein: CASSEAPASGTEAFF
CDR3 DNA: TGTGCCAGCAGTGAAGCTCCGGCTTCGGGGACTGAAGCTTTCTTT

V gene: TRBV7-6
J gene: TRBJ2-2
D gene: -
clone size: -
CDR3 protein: CASSSTYSRNTGELFF
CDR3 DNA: TGTGCCAGCAGCTCAACTTACTCCCGGAACACCGGGGAGCTGTTTTTT

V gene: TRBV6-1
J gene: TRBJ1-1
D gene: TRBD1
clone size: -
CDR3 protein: CASSEWDRAFF
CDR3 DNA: TGTGCCAGCAGTGAGTGGGACAGGGCTTTCTTT

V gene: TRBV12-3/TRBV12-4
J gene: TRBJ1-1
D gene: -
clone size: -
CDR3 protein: CASSPRRRHTEAFF
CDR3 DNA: TGTGCCAGCAGCCCTAGAAGACGGCACACTGAAGCTTTCTTT

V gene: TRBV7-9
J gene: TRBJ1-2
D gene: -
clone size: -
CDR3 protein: CASSFTGPLDGYTF
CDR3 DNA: TGTGCCAGCAGCTTTACAGGGCCCTTGGATGGCTACACCTTC

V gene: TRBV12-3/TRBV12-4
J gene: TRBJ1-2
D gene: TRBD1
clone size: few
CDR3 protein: CASRATRDRVRNYGYTF
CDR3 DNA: TGTGCCAGCAGGGCCACCAGGGACAGGGTTCGTAACTATGGCTACACCTTC

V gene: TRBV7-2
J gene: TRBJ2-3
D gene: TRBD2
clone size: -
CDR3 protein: CASSFAGTSGGTDTRYF
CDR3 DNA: TGTGCCAGCAGCTTTGCGGGGACTAGCGGGGGCACAGATACGCGGTATTTT

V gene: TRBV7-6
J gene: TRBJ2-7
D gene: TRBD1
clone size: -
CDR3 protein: CASSLYGTGTNEQYF
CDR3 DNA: TGTGCCAGCAGCTTATACGGGACAGGGACGAACGAGCAGTACTTC

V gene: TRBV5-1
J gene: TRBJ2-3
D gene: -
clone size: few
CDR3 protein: CASSLEGAHTDTQYF
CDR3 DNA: TGCGCCAGCAGCTTGGAGGGAGCTCACACAGATACGCAGTATTTT

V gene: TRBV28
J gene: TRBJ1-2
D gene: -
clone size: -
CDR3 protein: CASSLGWDGYTF
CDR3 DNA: TGTGCCAGCAGTTTAGGATGGGATGGCTACACCTTC

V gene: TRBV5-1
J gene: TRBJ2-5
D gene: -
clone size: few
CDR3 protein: CASSLSLQTQYF
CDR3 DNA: TGCGCCAGCAGCTTGAGCCTCCAGACCCAGTACTTC

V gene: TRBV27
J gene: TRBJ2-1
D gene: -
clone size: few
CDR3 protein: CASSLSTVPNEQFF
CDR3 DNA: TGTGCCAGCAGTTTATCAACAGTTCCCAATGAGCAGTTCTTC

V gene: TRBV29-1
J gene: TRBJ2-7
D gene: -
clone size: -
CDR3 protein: CSVIQGGYNEQYF
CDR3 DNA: TGCAGCGTTATCCAGGGGGGCTACAATGAGCAGTACTTC

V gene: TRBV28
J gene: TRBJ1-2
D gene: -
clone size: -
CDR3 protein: CASSLSGQLYGYTF
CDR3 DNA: TGTGCCAGCAGTTTATCTGGCCAACTCTATGGCTACACCTTC

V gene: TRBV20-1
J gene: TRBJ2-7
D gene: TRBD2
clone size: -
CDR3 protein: CSARTSEEGPYEQYF
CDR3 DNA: TGCAGTGCCCGGACTAGCGAGGAGGGGCCCTACGAGCAGTACTTC

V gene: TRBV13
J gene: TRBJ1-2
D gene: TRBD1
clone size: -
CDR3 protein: CASTQGDGYTF
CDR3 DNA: TGTGCCAGCACCCAGGGGGATGGCTACACCTTC

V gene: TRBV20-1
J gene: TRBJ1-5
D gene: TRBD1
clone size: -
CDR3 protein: CSAQDRNHQPQHF
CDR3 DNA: TGCAGTGCCCAGGACAGGAACCATCAGCCCCAGCATTTT

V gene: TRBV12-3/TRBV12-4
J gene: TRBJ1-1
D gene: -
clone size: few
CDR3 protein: CASSLRRTANTEAFF
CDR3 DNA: TGTGCCAGCAGCCTTCGACGCACAGCGAACACTGAAGCTTTCTTT

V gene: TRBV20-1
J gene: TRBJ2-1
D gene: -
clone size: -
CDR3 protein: CSARRASSYNEQFF
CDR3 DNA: TGCAGTGCCAGGCGTGCCAGCTCCTACAATGAGCAGTTCTTC

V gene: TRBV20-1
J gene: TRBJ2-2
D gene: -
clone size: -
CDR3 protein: CSARAGQNTGELFF
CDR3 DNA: TGCAGTGCTAGGGCAGGTCAGAACACCGGGGAGCTGTTTTTT

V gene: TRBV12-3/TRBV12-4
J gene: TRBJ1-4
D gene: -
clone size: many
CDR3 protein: CASSRTDEKLFF
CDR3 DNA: TGTGCCAGCAGCCGGACAGATGAAAAACTGTTTTTT

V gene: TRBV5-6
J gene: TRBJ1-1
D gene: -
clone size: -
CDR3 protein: CASSFPVGEAFF
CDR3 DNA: TGTGCCAGCAGCTTCCCGGTGGGTGAAGCTTTCTTT

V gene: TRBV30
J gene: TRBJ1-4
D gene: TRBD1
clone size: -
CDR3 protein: CAWKAPDRENEKLFF
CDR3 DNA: TGTGCCTGGAAAGCTCCGGACAGGGAAAATGAAAAACTGTTTTTT

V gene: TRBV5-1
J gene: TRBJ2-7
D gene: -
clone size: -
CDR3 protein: CAGSLRGKGFEQYF
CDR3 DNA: TGCGCCGGCAGCCTGAGAGGAAAGGGGTTCGAGCAGTACTTC

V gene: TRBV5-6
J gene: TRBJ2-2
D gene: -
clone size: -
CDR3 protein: CASSLLWTGELFF
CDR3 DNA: TGTGCCAGCAGCTTGCTTTGGACCGGGGAGCTGTTTTTT

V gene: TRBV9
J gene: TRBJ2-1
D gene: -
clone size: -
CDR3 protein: CVSSVGGLSYNEQFF
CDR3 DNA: TGTGTCAGCAGCGTAGGAGGACTCTCCTACAATGAGCAGTTCTTC

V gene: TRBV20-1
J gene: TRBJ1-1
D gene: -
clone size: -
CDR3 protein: CSARGQAEAFF
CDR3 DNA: TGCAGTGCTAGAGGACAGGCAGAAGCTTTCTTT

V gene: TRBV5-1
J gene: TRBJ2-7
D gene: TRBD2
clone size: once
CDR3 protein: CASSLTSGGWNEQYF
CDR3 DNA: TGCGCCAGCAGCTTGACTAGCGGGGGATGGAATGAGCAGTACTTC

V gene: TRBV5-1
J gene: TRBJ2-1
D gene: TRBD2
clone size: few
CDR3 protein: CASSLGTGTRAYNEQFF
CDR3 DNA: TGCGCCAGCAGCTTGGGTACAGGGACTAGGGCCTACAATGAGCAGTTCTTC

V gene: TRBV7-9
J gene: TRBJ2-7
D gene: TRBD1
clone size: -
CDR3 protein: CASRLRGMGDEQYF
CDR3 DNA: TGTGCCAGCAGACTCAGGGGGATGGGGGACGAGCAGTACTTC

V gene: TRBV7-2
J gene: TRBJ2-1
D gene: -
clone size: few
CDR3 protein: CASSLGAHSYNEQFF
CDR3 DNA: TGTGCCAGCAGCTTAGGAGCTCACTCCTACAATGAGCAGTTCTTC

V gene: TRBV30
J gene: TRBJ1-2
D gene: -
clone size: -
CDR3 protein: CAWSVHREYGYTF
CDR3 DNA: TGTGCCTGGAGTGTACACAGGGAGTATGGCTACACCTTC

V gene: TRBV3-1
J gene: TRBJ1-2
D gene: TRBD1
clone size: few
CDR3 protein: CASTTGDYGYTF
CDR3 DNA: TGTGCCAGCACGACAGGGGACTATGGCTACACCTTC

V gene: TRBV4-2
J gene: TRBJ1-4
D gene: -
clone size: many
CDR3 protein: CASSQDPAKVANEKLFF
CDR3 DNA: TGTGCCAGCAGCCAAGATCCGGCGAAGGTGGCTAATGAAAAACTGTTTTTT

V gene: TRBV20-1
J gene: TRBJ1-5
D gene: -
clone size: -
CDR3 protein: CSATGDRSQPQHF
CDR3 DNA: TGCAGTGCTACCGGGGATCGTAGTCAGCCCCAGCATTTT

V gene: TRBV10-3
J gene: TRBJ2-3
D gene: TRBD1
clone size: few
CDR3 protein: CAMGQSDTQYF
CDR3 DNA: TGTGCCATGGGACAGAGCGATACGCAGTATTTT

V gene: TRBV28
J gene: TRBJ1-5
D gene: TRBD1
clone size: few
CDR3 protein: CASSTGTDSSHGQPQHF
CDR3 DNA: TGTGCCAGCAGCACCGGGACAGATTCGTCTCACGGTCAGCCCCAGCATTTT

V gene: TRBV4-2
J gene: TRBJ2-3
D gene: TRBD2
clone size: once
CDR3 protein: CASSQEGLVTDTQYF
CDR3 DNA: TGTGCCAGCAGCCAAGAGGGACTAGTTACAGATACGCAGTATTTT